The T cell receptor beta chain under discussion was sequenced for a study of blood T cells in healthy people across ages. General study results and limits: With unsorted PBMCs, a conclusive comparison of naive versus antigen-experienced cells was not possible.

This clonotype was counted at least ten times. Its antigen is not known. A J-beta primer mix and a sample-barcoded 5' primer were used in a second PCR of about 7 to 12 cycles. Via MiXCR, TCRdb re-called the 5' RACE reads, giving one row per CDR3 protein. The table records 580,000 or so distinct CDR3 sequences, around 50% of them present only once. V lost 7 bases, J lost 3 bases, and 8 bases stayed unmatched. The germline CDR1 and CDR2 sequences are MNHNY and SVGAGI (reference sequence). This CDR3 spans 14 amino acids. The V gene is TRBV6-6, the J gene TRBJ2-5, with TRBD1 matching over 7 bases. Sequencing was carried out using blood. This receptor was taken from a man aged 80 or over in good health. The CDR3 region has the DNA TGTGCCAGCACCTACGCCGGACAGGAAGAGACCCAGTACTTC. The encoded protein is CASTYAGQEETQYF.